These T cell receptor beta chains were read from a single sample in a study of shared T cell receptors in the human thymus. Only in-frame clones appear in the TCRdb table, and some are missing; sequencing was by immunoSEQ multiplex PCR. The table has 540,000 or so clones, approximately 80% seen once. These same records also appear under a second study, on human thymus T cells.

The material sequenced was thymocytes. These TCRs come from a boy less than two years old with a congenital heart defect. Both conserved end residues are part of each CDR3. The order of the fields is D gene, V gene, J gene, CDR3 protein, CDR3 DNA. The D gene is left open where the match is weak.

D: TRBD2
V: TRBV7-8
J: TRBJ2-3
CDR3: CASSLALGLAGGPRTDTQYF
DNA: TGTGCCAGCAGCTTAGCTCTGGGACTAGCGGGAGGGCCGCGCACAGATACGCAGTATTTT

D: TRBD2
V: TRBV4-2
J: TRBJ2-7
CDR3: CASSQAPPSGRASGRAYEQYF
DNA: TGTGCCAGCAGCCAAGCGCCCCCTTCGGGCAGGGCTAGCGGGAGGGCCTACGAGCAGTACTTC

D: TRBD1
V: TRBV29-1
J: TRBJ2-5
CDR3: CSVLHPGQGAWEETQYF
DNA: TGCAGCGTTCTCCACCCCGGACAGGGGGCTTGGGAAGAGACCCAGTACTTC

D: TRBD1
V: TRBV6-5
J: TRBJ1-4
CDR3: CASSYSTGNNEKLFF
DNA: TGTGCCAGCAGTTACTCGACAGGGAATAATGAAAAACTGTTTTTT

D: -
V: TRBV29-1
J: TRBJ2-7
CDR3: CSAETGTYEQYF
DNA: TGCAGCGCCGAGACCGGGACCTACGAGCAGTACTTC

D: TRBD2
V: TRBV27
J: TRBJ2-1
CDR3: CASSLPGGGEGSYNEQFF
DNA: TGTGCCAGCAGTCTACCTGGTGGGGGGGAGGGCTCCTACAATGAGCAGTTCTTC

D: -
V: TRBV12-2
J: TRBJ1-5
CDR3: CASRFRKGGNYSNQPQHF
DNA: TGTGCAAGTCGCTTCCGAAAGGGGGGGAATTATAGCAATCAGCCCCAGCATTTT

D: TRBD2
V: TRBV6-1
J: TRBJ2-7
CDR3: CASSGLGLAGGPGAEQYF
DNA: TGTGCCAGCAGTGGCCTCGGACTAGCGGGAGGGCCAGGAGCCGAGCAGTACTTC

D: TRBD2
V: TRBV14
J: TRBJ2-2
CDR3: CASSQDSPSGNTNTGELFF
DNA: TGTGCCAGCAGCCAAGATTCGCCTAGCGGGAACACGAACACCGGGGAGCTGTTTTTT

D: -
V: TRBV30
J: TRBJ2-2
CDR3: CAWSVRFDRGLTGELFF
DNA: TGTGCCTGGAGTGTAAGGTTTGACAGGGGACTAACCGGGGAGCTGTTTTTT

D: -
V: TRBV27
J: TRBJ2-1
CDR3: CASSLSPQRQKQFF
DNA: TGTGCCAGCAGTTTATCGCCCCAAAGACAGAAGCAGTTCTTC